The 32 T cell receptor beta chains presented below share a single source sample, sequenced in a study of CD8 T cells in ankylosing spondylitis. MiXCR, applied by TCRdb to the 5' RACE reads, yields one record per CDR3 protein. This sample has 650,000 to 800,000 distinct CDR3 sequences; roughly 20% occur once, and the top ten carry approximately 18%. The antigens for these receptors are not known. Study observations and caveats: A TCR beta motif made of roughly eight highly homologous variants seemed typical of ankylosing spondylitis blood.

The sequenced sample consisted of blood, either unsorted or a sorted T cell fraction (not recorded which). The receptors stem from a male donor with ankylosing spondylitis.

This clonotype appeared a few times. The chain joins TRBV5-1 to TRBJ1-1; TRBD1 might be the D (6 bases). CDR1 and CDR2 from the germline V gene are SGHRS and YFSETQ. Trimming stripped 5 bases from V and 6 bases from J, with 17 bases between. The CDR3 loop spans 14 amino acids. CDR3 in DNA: TGCGCCAGCAGACCCCAGGGGACCATCCCTGAAGCTTTCTTT. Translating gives CASRPQGTIPEAFF.

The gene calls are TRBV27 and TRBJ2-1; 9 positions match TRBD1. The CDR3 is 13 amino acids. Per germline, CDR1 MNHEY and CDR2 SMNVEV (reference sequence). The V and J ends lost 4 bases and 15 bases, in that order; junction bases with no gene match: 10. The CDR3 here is CASSSPGQGIRFF. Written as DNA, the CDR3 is TGTGCCAGCAGTTCCCCCGGACAGGGGATTCGGTTCTTC.

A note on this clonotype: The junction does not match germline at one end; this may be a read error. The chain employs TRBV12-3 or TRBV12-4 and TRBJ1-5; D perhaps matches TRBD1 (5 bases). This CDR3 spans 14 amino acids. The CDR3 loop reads CAGSFGGAGQHQHF. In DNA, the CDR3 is TGTGCCGGCAGTTTCGGAGGGGCGGGTCAGCACCAGCATTTT.

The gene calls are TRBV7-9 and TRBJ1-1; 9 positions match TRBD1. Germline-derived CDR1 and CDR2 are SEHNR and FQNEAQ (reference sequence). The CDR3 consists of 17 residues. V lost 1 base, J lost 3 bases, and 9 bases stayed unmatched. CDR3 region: CASSLEASGTGHTEAFF. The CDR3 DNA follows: TGTGCCAGCAGCTTAGAAGCTTCCGGGACAGGGCACACTGAAGCTTTCTTT.

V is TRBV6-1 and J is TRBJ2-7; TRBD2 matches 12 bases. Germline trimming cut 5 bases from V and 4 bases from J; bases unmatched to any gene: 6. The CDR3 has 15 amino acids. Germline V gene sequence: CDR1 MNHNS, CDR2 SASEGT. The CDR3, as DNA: TGTGCCAGCAGTCCCACTAGCGGGGGGAGGTACGAGCAGTACTTC. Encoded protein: CASSPTSGGRYEQYF.

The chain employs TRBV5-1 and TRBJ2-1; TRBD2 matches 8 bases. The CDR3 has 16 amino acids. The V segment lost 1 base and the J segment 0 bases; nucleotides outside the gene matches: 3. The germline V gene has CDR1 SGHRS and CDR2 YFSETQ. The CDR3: CASSLNAGGSYNEQFF. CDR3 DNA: TGCGCCAGCAGCTTGAACGCGGGAGGCTCCTACAATGAGCAGTTCTTC.

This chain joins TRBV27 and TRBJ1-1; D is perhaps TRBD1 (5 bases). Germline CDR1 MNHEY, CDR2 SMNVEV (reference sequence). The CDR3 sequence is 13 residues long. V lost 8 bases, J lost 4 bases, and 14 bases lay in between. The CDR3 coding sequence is TGTGCCAGCCTCGGAGGGGCGGGCACTGAAGCTTTCTTT. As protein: CASLGGAGTEAFF.

CDR3 amino acids: CASSQAGGTQETQYF. The CDR3 coding sequence is TGTGCCAGCAGCCAAGCGGGGGGGACCCAAGAGACCCAGTACTTC. The chain employs TRBV4-2 and TRBJ2-5; 8 positions agree with TRBD2. From germline, CDR1 is LGHNA and CDR2 YNFKEQ. The CDR3 contains 15 residues. V gave up 1 base and J gave up 1 base; unmatched junction bases: 2.

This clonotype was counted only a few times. The chain's CDR3 is CASSLKAFRAHSPLHF. In DNA, the CDR3 is TGTGCCAGCAGCCTAAAGGCCTTCAGGGCGCATTCACCCCTCCACTTT. This chain joins TRBV14 and TRBJ1-6, with D possibly TRBD1 on 5 matching bases. Germline V CDR1 and CDR2: SGHDN, FVKESK. The ends were cut back, 4 bases at V and 8 bases at J, with 18 bases in the middle. The CDR3 spans 16 residues.

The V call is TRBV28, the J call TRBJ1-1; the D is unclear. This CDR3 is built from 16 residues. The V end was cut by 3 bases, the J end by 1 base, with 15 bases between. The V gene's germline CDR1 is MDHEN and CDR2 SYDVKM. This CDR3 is CASSLAGKRTNTEAFF. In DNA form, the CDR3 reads TGTGCCAGCAGTTTGGCAGGAAAAAGGACGAACACTGAAGCTTTCTTT.

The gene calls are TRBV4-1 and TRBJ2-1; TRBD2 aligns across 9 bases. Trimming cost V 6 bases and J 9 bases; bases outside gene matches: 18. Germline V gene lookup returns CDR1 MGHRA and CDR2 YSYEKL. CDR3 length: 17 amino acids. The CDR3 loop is CASRPTAFAGGQSEQFF. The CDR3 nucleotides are TGCGCCAGCAGACCAACGGCGTTCGCGGGGGGGCAGAGTGAGCAGTTCTTC.

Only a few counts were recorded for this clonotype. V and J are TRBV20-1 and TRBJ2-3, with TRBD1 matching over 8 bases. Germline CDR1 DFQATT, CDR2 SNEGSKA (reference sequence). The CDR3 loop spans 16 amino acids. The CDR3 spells CSLLTRDRGRTDTQYF. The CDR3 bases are TGCAGCCTACTAACACGAGACAGGGGTCGCACAGATACGCAGTATTTT.

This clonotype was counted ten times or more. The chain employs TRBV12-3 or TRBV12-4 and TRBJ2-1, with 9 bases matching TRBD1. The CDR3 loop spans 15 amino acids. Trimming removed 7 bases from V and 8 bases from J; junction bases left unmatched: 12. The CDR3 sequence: CASTFGDREVDEQFF. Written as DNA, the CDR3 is TGTGCCAGCACCTTCGGGGACAGGGAGGTGGATGAGCAGTTCTTC.

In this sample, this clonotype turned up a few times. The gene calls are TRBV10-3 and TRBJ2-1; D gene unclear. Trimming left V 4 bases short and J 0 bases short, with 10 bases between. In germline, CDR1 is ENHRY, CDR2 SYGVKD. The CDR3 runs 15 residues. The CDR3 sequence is CAISGSESSYNEQFF. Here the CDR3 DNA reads TGTGCCATCAGTGGGTCCGAGAGCTCCTACAATGAGCAGTTCTTC.

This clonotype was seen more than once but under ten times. As DNA, the CDR3 is TGTGCCAGCAGCCAAGTCCGGGGTGCTGAGCAGTTCTTC. Translation: CASSQVRGAEQFF. The chain combines TRBV3-1 with TRBJ2-1, with a weak D call TRBD2 (5 bases). The CDR3 is 13 residues long. Trimming cost V 1 base and J 9 bases, with 10 bases left between them. Germline CDR1 and CDR2: LGHDT and YNNKEL (reference sequence).

The CDR3 is CASSPGFYSYNEQFF. CDR3 in DNA: TGTGCCAGCAGTCCGGGTTTCTACTCATACAATGAGCAGTTCTTC. The J gene is TRBJ2-1, the V gene TRBV28; D is uncertain. The CDR3 consists of 15 residues. Germline CDR1 MDHEN, CDR2 SYDVKM. Trimming stripped 5 bases from V and 4 bases from J, with 15 bases between.

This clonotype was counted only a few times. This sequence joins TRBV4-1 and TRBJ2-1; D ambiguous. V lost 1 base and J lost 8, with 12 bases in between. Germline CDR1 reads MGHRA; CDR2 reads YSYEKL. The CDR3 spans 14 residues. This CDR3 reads CASSQGDWVDEQFF. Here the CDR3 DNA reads TGCGCCAGCAGCCAAGGGGATTGGGTTGATGAGCAGTTCTTC.

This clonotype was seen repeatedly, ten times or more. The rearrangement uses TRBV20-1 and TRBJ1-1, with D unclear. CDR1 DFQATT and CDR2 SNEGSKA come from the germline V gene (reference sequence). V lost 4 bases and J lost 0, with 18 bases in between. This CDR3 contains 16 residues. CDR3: CSANTMDGLMNTEAFF. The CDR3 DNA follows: TGCAGTGCTAACACCATGGACGGCTTAATGAACACTGAAGCTTTCTTT.

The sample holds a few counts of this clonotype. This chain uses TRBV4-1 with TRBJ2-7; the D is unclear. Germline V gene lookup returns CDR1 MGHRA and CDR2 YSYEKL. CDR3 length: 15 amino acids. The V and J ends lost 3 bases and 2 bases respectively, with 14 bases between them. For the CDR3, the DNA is TGCGCCAGCAGCCATACCGGTGAAACCACCTACGAGCAGTACTTC. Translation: CASSHTGETTYEQYF.

CDR3 amino acids: CSVIRTGWTNTEAFF. The CDR3 DNA is TGCAGCGTCATTAGGACAGGGTGGACAAACACTGAAGCTTTCTTT. The rearrangement uses TRBV29-1 and TRBJ1-1, with 8 positions matching TRBD1. The CDR3 has 15 amino acids. Trimming at V came to 6 bases and at J to 2 bases, leaving 11 bases not matched to a gene. Germline V gene data show CDR1 as SQVTM and CDR2 as ANQGSEA.

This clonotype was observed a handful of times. The CDR3 sequence: CASSLGYGYTEAFF. The CDR3, as DNA: TGTGCCAGCAGCTTGGGGTACGGTTACACTGAAGCTTTCTTT. This chain uses TRBV5-6 with TRBJ1-1; D is uncertain. The CDR3 runs to 14 residues. Looked up from germline, CDR1 is SGHDT and CDR2 is YYEEEE. V lost 0 bases to trimming and J lost 3 bases, with 9 bases between them. Full variable domain (missing parts from reference TRBV5-6 and TRBJ1-1): DAGVTQSPTHLIKTRGQQVTLRCSPKSGHDTVSWYQQALGQGPQFIFQYYEEEERQRGNFPDRFSGHQFPNYSSELNVNALLLGDSALYLCASSLGYGYTEAFFGQGTRLTVV.

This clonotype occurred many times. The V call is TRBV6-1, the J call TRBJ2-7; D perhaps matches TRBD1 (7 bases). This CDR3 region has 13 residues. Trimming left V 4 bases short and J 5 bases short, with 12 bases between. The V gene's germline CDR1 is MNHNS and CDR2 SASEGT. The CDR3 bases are TGTGCCAGCAGTGTTCTCAGGGGGGACGAGCAGTACTTC. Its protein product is CASSVLRGDEQYF.

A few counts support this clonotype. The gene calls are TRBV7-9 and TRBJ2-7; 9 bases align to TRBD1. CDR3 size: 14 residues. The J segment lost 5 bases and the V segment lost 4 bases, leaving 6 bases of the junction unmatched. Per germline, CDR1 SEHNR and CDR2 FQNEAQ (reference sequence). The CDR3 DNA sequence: TGTGCCAGCAGCTCAGGGGACAGGGTCAACGAGCAGTACTTC. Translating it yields CASSSGDRVNEQYF. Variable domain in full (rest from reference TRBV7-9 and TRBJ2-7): DTGVSQNPRHKITKRGQNVTFRCDPISEHNRLYWYRQTLGQGPEFLTYFQNEAQLEKSRLLSDRFSAERPKGSFSTLEIQRTEQGDSAMYLCASSSGDRVNEQYFGPGTRLTVT.

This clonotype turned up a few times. For the CDR3, the DNA is TGCGCCAGCAGCTTGGTCTTGACAGGGGAGGATACGCAGTATTTT. This sequence encodes CASSLVLTGEDTQYF. The chain links TRBV5-1 to TRBJ2-3, with TRBD1 matching 8 bases. This CDR3 has 15 residues. V lost 0 bases and J lost 6; bases outside the gene matches: 6. Per the germline V gene, CDR1 is SGHRS and CDR2 is YFSETQ.

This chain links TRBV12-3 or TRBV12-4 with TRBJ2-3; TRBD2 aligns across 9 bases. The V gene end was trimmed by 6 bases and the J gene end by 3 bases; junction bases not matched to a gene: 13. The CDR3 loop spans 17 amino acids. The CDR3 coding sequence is TGTGCCAGCAGCATCGGGGAAGCGGGGGGCCGAACAGATACGCAGTATTTT. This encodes CASSIGEAGGRTDTQYF.

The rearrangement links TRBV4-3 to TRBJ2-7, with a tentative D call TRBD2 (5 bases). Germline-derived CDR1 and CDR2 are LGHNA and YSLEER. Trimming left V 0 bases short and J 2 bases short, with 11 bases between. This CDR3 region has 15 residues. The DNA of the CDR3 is TGCGCCAGCAGCCAAGATATTCGGGGTACCTACGAGCAGTACTTC. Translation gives CASSQDIRGTYEQYF.

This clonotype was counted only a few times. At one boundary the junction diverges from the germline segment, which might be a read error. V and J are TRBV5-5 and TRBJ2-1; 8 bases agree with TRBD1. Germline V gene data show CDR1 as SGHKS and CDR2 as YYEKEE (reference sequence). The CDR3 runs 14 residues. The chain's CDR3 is CASILGTGYNEQFF. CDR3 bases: TGTGCCAGCATCTTGGGGACAGGTTACAATGAGCAGTTCTTC.

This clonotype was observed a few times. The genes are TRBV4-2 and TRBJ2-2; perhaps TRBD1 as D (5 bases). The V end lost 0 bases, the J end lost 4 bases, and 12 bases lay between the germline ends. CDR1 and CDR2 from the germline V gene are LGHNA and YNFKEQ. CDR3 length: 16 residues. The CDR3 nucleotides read TGTGCCAGCAGCCAAGAGTCCAGGGCCGGCACCGGGGAGCTGTTTTTT. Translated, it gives CASSQESRAGTGELFF.

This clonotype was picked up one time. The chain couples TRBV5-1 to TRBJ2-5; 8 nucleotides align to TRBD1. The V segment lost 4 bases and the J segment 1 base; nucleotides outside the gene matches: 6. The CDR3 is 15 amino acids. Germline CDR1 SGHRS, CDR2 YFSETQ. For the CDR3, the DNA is TGCGCCAGCAGCCCGTCAGGGGGCCTCCAAGAGACCCAGTACTTC. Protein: CASSPSGGLQETQYF.

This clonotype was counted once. CDR3 amino acids: CSARQTEKNTEAFF. CDR3 nucleotides: TGCAGTGCTAGGCAGACAGAAAAGAACACTGAAGCTTTCTTT. The chain couples TRBV20-1 to TRBJ1-1; possibly TRBD1 for D (5 bases). There are 14 residues in the CDR3. Between the trimmed V and J ends, which lost 3 bases and 1 base, there was a span of 12 bases. The germline V gene has CDR1 DFQATT and CDR2 SNEGSKA (reference sequence).

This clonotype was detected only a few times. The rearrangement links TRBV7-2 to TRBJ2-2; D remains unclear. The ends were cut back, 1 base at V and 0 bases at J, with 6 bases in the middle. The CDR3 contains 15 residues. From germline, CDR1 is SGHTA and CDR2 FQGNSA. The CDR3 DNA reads TGTGCCAGCAGCTTAGTTATTTCGAACACCGGGGAGCTGTTTTTT. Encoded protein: CASSLVISNTGELFF.

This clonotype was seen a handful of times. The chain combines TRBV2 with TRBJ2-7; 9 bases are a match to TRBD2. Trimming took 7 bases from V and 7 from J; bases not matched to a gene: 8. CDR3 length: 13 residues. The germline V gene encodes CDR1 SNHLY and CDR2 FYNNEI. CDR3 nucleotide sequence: TGTGCCAGCAAGGAGCGGGAGGCTGGGGAGCAGTACTTC. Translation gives CASKEREAGEQYF.